The 19 T cell receptor beta chains reported below all come from one sample, sequenced in a study of human T cells and chemical hapten exposure. TCRdb passed the RACE reads through MiXCR, listing each CDR3 protein once. The sample has about 360,000 distinct CDR3 sequences, roughly 6.9% seen once. Time point here: patch test 1, 2 weeks after DPC sensitization. Treatment denoted: therapeutic diphenylcyclopropenone sensitization with weekly scalp DPC. Sequencing used whole blood, obtained in connection with sensitization to the hapten diphenylcyclopropenone (DPC). These receptors came from a woman between 18 and 29 years old with alopecia areata. Some clones in this sample may be carry-over from other donors' samples.

This clonotype was seen a few times. V usage is TRBV12-3 or TRBV12-4 and J usage is TRBJ1-1, with 9 bases matching TRBD1. This CDR3 is 13 amino acids long. V trimming: 8 bases; J trimming: 1 base; junction bases outside the gene matches: 2. The CDR3 DNA reads TGTGCCAGCGGGGACAGGGAGAACACTGAAGCTTTCTTT. It yields the protein CASGDRENTEAFF.

This clonotype was seen a handful of times. This sequence joins TRBV15 and TRBJ1-1; no definite D call. The CDR3 is made up of 12 amino acids. Trimming stripped 1 base from V and 7 bases from J, with 7 bases between. From germline, CDR1 is LNHNV and CDR2 YYDKDF (reference sequence). In nucleotides, the CDR3 is TGTGCCACCAGCAGAGGGGTCCTTGAAGCTTTCTTT. Its translation: CATSRGVLEAFF.

This clonotype was detected a few times. One end of the junction fails to match germline, which may point to a read error. This rearrangement joins TRBV13 to TRBJ2-1; 8 bases map to TRBD2. The CDR3 extends over 16 amino acids. Per germline, CDR1 PRHDT and CDR2 FYEKMQ (reference sequence). CDR3 in amino acids: CASSLGRGGLGYEQFF. As DNA, the CDR3 is TGTGCCAGCAGCCTAGGACGGGGGGGGCTAGGATATGAGCAGTTCTTC.

CDR3 coding DNA: TGTGCCAGCAGCCAAGAGGGACAGCTATTAGGCGATGGCTACACCTTC. It codes for CASSQEGQLLGDGYTF. The chain combines TRBV14 with TRBJ1-2; 7 bases are a match to TRBD1. The germline V gene encodes CDR1 SGHDN and CDR2 FVKESK. This CDR3 is 16 amino acids long. The J segment lost 6 bases and the V segment lost 0 bases, leaving 10 bases of the junction unmatched.

CDR3 region: CASSGGSEAQQPQHF. CDR3 bases: TGTGCCAGCAGTGGGGGTTCAGAGGCACAGCAGCCCCAGCATTTT. V and J are TRBV25-1 and TRBJ1-5; no definite D call. Germline values: CDR1 MGHDK, CDR2 SYGVNS. V was shortened by 4 bases and J by 7 bases, with 17 bases between the two germline ends. The CDR3 covers 15 residues. Full variable domain (missing parts from reference TRBV25-1 and TRBJ1-5): EADIYQTPRYLVIGTGKKITLECSQTMGHDKMYWYQQDPGMELHLIHYSYGVNSTEKGDLSSESTVSRIRTEHFPLTLESARPSHTSQYLCASSGGSEAQQPQHFGDGTRLSIL.

V usage is TRBV7-2 and J usage is TRBJ1-1, with D possibly TRBD1 on 5 matching bases. V shed 4 bases and J shed 0 bases, with 18 bases lying between them. The germline gives CDR1 SGHTA, CDR2 FQGNSA. The CDR3 is 17 residues long. CDR3 bases: TGTGCCAGCAGCTCACGCGGGACGGGAAACATGAACACTGAAGCTTTCTTT. It translates to CASSSRGTGNMNTEAFF.

This clonotype was seen repeatedly, ten times or more. The V and J genes are TRBV4-3 and TRBJ2-5, with D perhaps TRBD1 (5 bases). The CDR3 loop spans 14 amino acids. Per the germline V gene, CDR1 is LGHNA and CDR2 is YSLEER. Trimming stripped 0 bases from V and 5 bases from J, with 10 bases between. CDR3 DNA: TGCGCCAGCAGCCAAGATCAAGGGGTGGAGACCCAGTACTTC. It translates to CASSQDQGVETQYF.

This clonotype appeared a few times. The CDR3 DNA is TGCGCCAGCAGACCCTGCCGAGGCCTCTCATACAACACTGAAGCTTTCTTT. Residues: CASRPCRGLSYNTEAFF. The J gene is TRBJ1-1, the V gene TRBV5-1; D unclear. V was cut by 5 bases and J by 2 bases, with 22 bases left in between. This CDR3 contains 17 residues. Germline values: CDR1 SGHRS, CDR2 YFSETQ.

This clonotype was seen a handful of times. The chain employs TRBV10-3 and TRBJ2-7; the D gene is possibly TRBD2 (5 bases). Trimming stripped 4 bases from V and 6 bases from J, with 10 bases between. This CDR3 spans 12 amino acids. CDR1 and CDR2 from the germline V gene are ENHRY and SYGVKD. The CDR3 spells CAISVRGLEQYF. The DNA of the CDR3 is TGTGCCATCAGTGTACGGGGTCTCGAGCAGTACTTC.

V and J are TRBV9 and TRBJ1-2; TRBD1 agrees at 9 bases. CDR3 size: 14 residues. Trimming removed 4 bases from V and 1 base from J; junction bases left unmatched: 2. Germline CDR1 and CDR2: SGDLS and YYNGEE. The CDR3 nucleotides are TGTGCCAGCAGCCGGACAGGGGATAACTATGGCTACACCTTC. It codes for CASSRTGDNYGYTF.

This clonotype has a handful of counts. V gene TRBV4-2 combines with J gene TRBJ2-6; D gene ambiguous. The germline V gene encodes CDR1 LGHNA and CDR2 YNFKEQ. V was clipped by 7 bases and J by 4 bases, with 8 bases between them. The CDR3 consists of 13 residues. CDR3 residues: CASTRTGANVLTF. The CDR3 DNA follows: TGTGCCAGCACCAGGACGGGGGCCAACGTCCTGACTTTC.

The CDR3 sequence is CASSSQAALNTEAFF. The CDR3 nucleotides are TGTGCCAGCAGCTCACAAGCCGCCTTGAACACTGAAGCTTTCTTT. This sequence joins TRBV5-5 and TRBJ1-1, with D unresolved. This CDR3 is 15 amino acids long. Germline CDR1 is SGHKS and CDR2 is YYEKEE (reference sequence). V lost 3 bases and J 0 bases, leaving 12 bases between the germline ends.

J is TRBJ1-1 and V is TRBV18, with D perhaps TRBD1 (5 bases). The CDR3 extends over 17 amino acids. CDR1 is KGHSH and CDR2 is LQKENI in the germline V gene. V was trimmed by 0 bases and J by 0 bases, leaving 14 bases between them. DNA of the CDR3: TGTGCCAGCTCACCACCGGGGCAGACAATCATGAACACTGAAGCTTTCTTT. Amino acid sequence: CASSPPGQTIMNTEAFF.

This clonotype has at least ten counts. The chain links TRBV20-1 to TRBJ1-1; D call uncertain. Germline loops: CDR1 DFQATT, CDR2 SNEGSKA (reference sequence). V dropped 3 bases and J dropped 6 bases, with 11 bases sitting between them. The length of the CDR3 is 12 residues. The CDR3 spells CSASRPFSEAFF. The CDR3 region has the DNA TGCAGTGCTAGTCGACCATTTTCTGAAGCTTTCTTT.

The chain is built from TRBV4-1 and TRBJ2-7; TRBD2 is a possible D gene (6 bases). CDR3 length equals 18 residues. Germline V gene data show CDR1 as MGHRA and CDR2 as YSYEKL. Between the trimmed V and J ends, which lost 5 bases and 0 bases, there was a span of 23 bases. CDR3 bases: TGCGCCAGCAGCGCTCAGTCCTTTACCGGGACTGTCTCCTACGAGCAGTACTTC. It encodes CASSAQSFTGTVSYEQYF.

The chain carries TRBV6-5 and TRBJ1-5; D is unclear. V was clipped by 6 bases and J by 9 bases, with 15 bases between them. CDR3 length: 13 residues. Germline CDR1 reads MNHEY; CDR2 reads SVGAGI. This CDR3 is CASSPDGVWPQHF. The CDR3 region has the DNA TGTGCCAGCAGCCCCGACGGGGTTTGGCCCCAGCATTTT.

The chain recombines TRBV5-4 with TRBJ1-5; perhaps TRBD1 as D (5 bases). The V end lost 0 bases, the J end lost 7 bases, and 17 bases lay between the germline ends. The CDR3 has 16 residues. The V gene's germline CDR1 is SGHNT and CDR2 YYREEE (reference sequence). DNA for the CDR3: TGTGCCAGCAGCTTGGGGGGCACAGAGGGCGGGCAGCCCCAGCATTTT. Protein sequence: CASSLGGTEGGQPQHF.

This sequence joins TRBV25-1 and TRBJ2-3; D is perhaps TRBD2 (7 bases). This CDR3 is 13 amino acids long. Germline CDR1 is MGHDK and CDR2 is SYGVNS. Trimming took off 5 bases at V and 8 bases at J, with 14 bases between the two ends. CDR3 DNA sequence: TGTGCCAGCAGTCCCGGGGGGCCGGGTACGCAGTATTTT. This codes for CASSPGGPGTQYF.

This clonotype turned up a few times. This sequence joins TRBV6-6 and TRBJ1-2, with D unclear. The CDR3 spans 11 residues. V lost 7 bases to trimming and J lost 4 bases, with 7 bases between them. Germline values: CDR1 MNHNY, CDR2 SVGAGI (reference sequence). For the CDR3, the DNA is TGTGCCAGCACCATGGCCTATGGCTACACCTTC. Amino acids: CASTMAYGYTF.